This T cell receptor (beta chain) was observed in a study of cytomegalovirus exposure and HLA in healthy donors. Study as a whole: Around 78 million unique TCRs, all from HLA-typed donors, were included in an early release of the data. Study conclusions and caveats: The authors assumed roughly uniform sequencing depth across donors for presence/absence analyses.

Whereas donors were nominally healthy upon sampling, unrecorded immune exposures were probable. Use of 60 Vbeta and 13 Jbeta primers characterized the PCR. Clones were read by immunoSEQ multiplex PCR, and TCRdb kept only the in-frame ones, dropping some. The sample lists roughly 160,000 clones, around 68% occurring once. The CDR3 sequence is 14 residues long. V was trimmed by 3 bases and J by 8 bases, leaving 14 bases between them. Germline lookup yields CDR1 SGHVS and CDR2 FQNEAQ. In this sample, this clone turned up a few times. Its target is unknown. The sequencing input was PBMCs. The source of this sequence is a girl aged 5 to 17 in good health and CMV-seronegative. This chain links TRBV7-8 with TRBJ2-1; D is ambiguous. The CDR3 region is CASSFGRSSDEQFF. The CDR3 DNA reads as TGTGCCAGCAGCTTTGGTAGATCATCCGATGAGCAGTTCTTC.